One sample yielded the 23 T cell receptor beta chains listed below, sequenced in a study of cytomegalovirus exposure and HLA in healthy donors. The protocol was immunoSEQ multiplex PCR, while the TCRdb copy is restricted to in-frame clones and leaves out a portion. The sample yields approximately 150,000 clones, around four fifths seen once. The sequenced sample was PBMCs. The receptors stem from a man younger than 45 in good health and CMV-seropositive.

This clone has just one count. The V gene is TRBV6-6, the J gene TRBJ1-1, with D tentatively TRBD1 (5 bases). The CDR3 consists of 11 residues. Between the trimmed V and J ends, which lost 6 bases and 9 bases, there was a span of 11 bases. Germline loops: CDR1 MNHNY, CDR2 SVGAGI (reference sequence). The CDR3 reads CASSHDRKAFF. In nucleotides, the CDR3 is TGTGCCAGCAGCCACGACAGAAAAGCTTTCTTT.

This chain joins TRBV30 and TRBJ2-6; perhaps TRBD1 as D (5 bases). This CDR3 contains 17 residues. The V gene's germline CDR1 is GTSNPN and CDR2 SVGIG (reference sequence). This CDR3 is CAFGLSQGRAGANVLTF. The DNA of the CDR3 is TGTGCTTTTGGATTGTCGCAGGGCCGGGCTGGGGCCAACGTCCTGACTTTC.

The chain uses TRBV27 and TRBJ2-1, with 10 bases fitting TRBD2. The germline V gene has CDR1 MNHEY and CDR2 SMNVEV (reference sequence). After removal of 4 bases from V and 8 bases from J, the junction contained 8 bases not matched to a gene. The CDR3 covers 15 residues. The CDR3 loop reads CASSSPLLAGDEQFF. CDR3 nucleotides: TGTGCCAGCAGTTCCCCGCTGCTAGCGGGGGATGAGCAGTTCTTC.

The chain employs TRBV5-1 and TRBJ2-5; TRBD2 aligns across 13 bases. Germline assignment: CDR1 SGHRS and CDR2 YFSETQ. The CDR3 has 15 amino acids. J gave up 4 bases and V 4 bases, and 4 bases lay outside the gene matches. The CDR3 loop reads CASSPGTSGAETQYF. The DNA of the CDR3 is TGCGCCAGCAGCCCGGGGACTAGCGGGGCAGAGACCCAGTACTTC.

The gene calls are TRBV11-2 and TRBJ2-1; TRBD1 matches 9 bases. Germline CDR1 is SGHAT and CDR2 is FQNNGV. The CDR3 length is 15 residues. V was clipped by 3 bases and J by 5 bases; unmatched bases: 5. This CDR3 reads CASSFRQGVNNEQFF. CDR3 sequence (DNA): TGTGCCAGCAGCTTCCGACAGGGGGTAAACAATGAGCAGTTCTTC.

The chain has TRBV4-3 and TRBJ1-1; 7 bases align to TRBD1. Germline values: CDR1 LGHNA, CDR2 YSLEER. The CDR3 extends over 16 amino acids. Unmatched junction bases numbered 7, after V lost 3 bases and J lost 0 bases. CDR3 amino acids: CASSHHKTGLNTEAFF. CDR3 DNA: TGCGCCAGCAGCCACCATAAGACAGGGCTGAACACTGAAGCTTTCTTT.

The CDR3 DNA is TGCGCCAGCAGCCAAGATGCGGCGAGCTCCTCATTATACAATGAGCAGTTCTTC. This translates into CASSQDAASSSLYNEQFF. The gene calls are TRBV4-3 and TRBJ2-1; D gene unclear. The V end was cut by 0 bases, the J end by 4 bases, with 19 bases between. The CDR3 is 18 residues long. Looked up from germline, CDR1 is LGHNA and CDR2 is YSLEER.

This rearrangement joins TRBV27 to TRBJ2-2; D uncertain. The V end lost 4 bases, the J end lost 0 bases, and 12 bases lay between the germline ends. This CDR3 is built from 16 residues. Germline values: CDR1 MNHEY, CDR2 SMNVEV (reference sequence). The CDR3 coding sequence is TGTGCCAGCAGTTCATACGAAACAGCGAACACCGGGGAGCTGTTTTTT. This codes for CASSSYETANTGELFF.

The V gene is TRBV5-1, the J gene TRBJ2-3; 10 nucleotides align to TRBD2. Germline V gene data show CDR1 as SGHRS and CDR2 as YFSETQ. The CDR3 has 18 amino acids. The junction had 13 bases not matched to a gene; V was cut back by 0 bases and J by 6 bases. The CDR3 region has the DNA TGCGCCAGCAGCTTGGGCTTCGGCCTTAGCGGGGGGTCTGATACGCAGTATTTT. Its translation is CASSLGFGLSGGSDTQYF.

J is TRBJ2-3 and V is TRBV19; 7 nucleotides agree with TRBD2. J lost 0 bases, V lost 10 bases, and 10 bases had no gene match. Per the germline V gene, CDR1 is LNHDA and CDR2 is SQIVND (reference sequence). This CDR3 spans 15 amino acids. The CDR3 region has the DNA TGTGCCACCAAACGCGGGGGAGATAGCACAGATACGCAGTATTTT. Residues: CATKRGGDSTDTQYF.

A note on this clone: The same CDR3 also results from other DNA sequences found in this sample. The chain links TRBV9 to TRBJ1-1; perhaps TRBD1 as D (6 bases). The germline V gene has CDR1 SGDLS and CDR2 YYNGEE. The ends were cut back, 4 bases at V and 3 bases at J, with 7 bases in the middle. CDR3 length: 12 amino acids. The CDR3 DNA follows: TGTGCCAGCAGCCCAGGGGACACTGAAGCTTTCTTT. It yields the protein CASSPGDTEAFF.

The table lists this clone with a few counts. The rearrangement links TRBV27 to TRBJ1-5; D unresolved. Germline loops: CDR1 MNHEY, CDR2 SMNVEV (reference sequence). V gave up 2 bases and J gave up 8 bases, with 10 bases separating them. The CDR3 is 13 residues long. The chain's CDR3 is CASSLRVEKPQHF. In DNA, the CDR3 is TGTGCCAGCAGTTTACGGGTGGAAAAGCCCCAGCATTTT.

This chain links TRBV4-1 with TRBJ1-6; 7 bases map to TRBD1. The germline V gene encodes CDR1 MGHRA and CDR2 YSYEKL. Germline trimming cut 1 base from V and 8 bases from J; bases unmatched to any gene: 8. This CDR3 spans 16 amino acids. The CDR3 DNA is TGCGCCAGCAGCCAAGCAGCTAGGACAGGCTATTCACCCCTCCACTTT. The encoded protein is CASSQAARTGYSPLHF.

The rearrangement joins TRBV5-1 to TRBJ1-1, with TRBD1 as a possible D gene (5 bases). The CDR3 runs 17 residues. CDR1 is SGHRS and CDR2 is YFSETQ in the germline V gene. V lost 0 bases and J 5 bases, leaving 20 bases between the germline ends. CDR3 DNA sequence: TGCGCCAGCAGCTTGGCTGTCAGGGAAACGAGGTATACTGAAGCTTTCTTT. It translates to CASSLAVRETRYTEAFF.

This clone was found once. The J gene is TRBJ2-7, the V gene TRBV10-1; 7 nucleotides match TRBD1. The CDR3 contains 13 residues. V lost 7 bases, J lost 2 bases, and 5 bases stayed unmatched. Germline V gene sequence: CDR1 WNHNN, CDR2 SYGVQD (reference sequence). The CDR3 protein is CASTGDRPYEQYF. In nucleotides, the CDR3 is TGCGCCAGCACCGGGGACAGACCCTACGAGCAGTACTTC.

This chain links TRBV6-5 with TRBJ1-1; D is uncertain. This CDR3 region has 14 residues. Trimming cost V 2 bases and J 1 base, with 8 bases left between them. Per the germline V gene, CDR1 is MNHEY and CDR2 is SVGAGI. CDR3: CASSYRRQNTEAFF. CDR3 coding DNA: TGTGCCAGCAGTTACCGGCGGCAGAACACTGAAGCTTTCTTT.

This chain uses TRBV5-5 with TRBJ2-2, with a possible D match to TRBD2 (5 bases). The CDR3 is 15 residues long. From germline, CDR1 is SGHKS and CDR2 YYEKEE (reference sequence). V lost 1 base and J 4 bases, leaving 11 bases between the germline ends. CDR3 DNA: TGTGCCAGCAGCTTGTATCGGGGAGCCACCGGGGAGCTGTTTTTT. Residues: CASSLYRGATGELFF.

The chain carries TRBV5-6 and TRBJ2-2; 7 nucleotides line up with TRBD1. The CDR3 is made up of 15 amino acids. Germline assignment: CDR1 SGHDT and CDR2 YYEEEE. J lost 6 bases, V lost 6 bases, and 11 bases had no gene match. CDR3 region: CASTLVDRAAGELFF. As DNA, the CDR3 is TGTGCCAGCACCCTGGTAGACAGGGCAGCCGGGGAGCTGTTTTTT.

This sequence joins TRBV7-2 and TRBJ1-3; no clear D gene. Germline V gene lookup returns CDR1 SGHTA and CDR2 FQGNSA. CDR3 size: 14 residues. V was shortened by 3 bases and J by 0 bases, with 6 bases between the two germline ends. The CDR3 here is CASSFWSSGNTIYF. CDR3 bases: TGTGCCAGCAGCTTCTGGAGCTCTGGAAACACCATATATTTT.

This sequence joins TRBV12-5 and TRBJ2-4, with D possibly matching TRBD1 (5 bases). Germline V CDR1 and CDR2: LGHNT, FRNRAP. V shed 2 bases and J shed 7 bases, with 9 bases lying between them. The CDR3 extends over 13 amino acids. The CDR3 region has the DNA TGTGCTAGTGGTTTGCAAAGGGGCAACATTCAGTACTTC. Its translation: CASGLQRGNIQYF.

This clone has only a few counts. The chain couples TRBV10-3 to TRBJ1-4; TRBD1 aligns across 8 bases. The CDR3 is 13 residues long. The J segment lost 7 bases and the V segment lost 7 bases, leaving 5 bases of the junction unmatched. In germline, CDR1 is ENHRY, CDR2 SYGVKD. CDR3 sequence reads: CAINDRGREKLFF. In DNA form, the CDR3 reads TGTGCCATCAATGACAGGGGACGTGAAAAACTGTTTTTT.

The chain has TRBV19 and TRBJ2-7, with TRBD1 identical over 8 bases. CDR1 and CDR2 from the germline V gene are LNHDA and SQIVND (reference sequence). The V segment lost 3 bases and the J segment 5 bases; nucleotides outside the gene matches: 9. CDR3 length: 15 residues. Here the CDR3 reads CASSILPGGNDEQYF. In DNA form, the CDR3 reads TGTGCCAGTAGTATTTTGCCAGGGGGCAACGACGAGCAGTACTTC.

V is TRBV4-2 and J is TRBJ2-6; possibly TRBD2 for D (5 bases). The ends were cut back, 0 bases at V and 0 bases at J, with 9 bases in the middle. The CDR3 totals 17 residues. The germline gives CDR1 LGHNA, CDR2 YNFKEQ. The CDR3 here is CASSQDPAGSGANVLTF. The DNA for the CDR3 is TGTGCCAGCAGCCAAGATCCGGCGGGCTCTGGGGCCAACGTCCTGACTTTC.